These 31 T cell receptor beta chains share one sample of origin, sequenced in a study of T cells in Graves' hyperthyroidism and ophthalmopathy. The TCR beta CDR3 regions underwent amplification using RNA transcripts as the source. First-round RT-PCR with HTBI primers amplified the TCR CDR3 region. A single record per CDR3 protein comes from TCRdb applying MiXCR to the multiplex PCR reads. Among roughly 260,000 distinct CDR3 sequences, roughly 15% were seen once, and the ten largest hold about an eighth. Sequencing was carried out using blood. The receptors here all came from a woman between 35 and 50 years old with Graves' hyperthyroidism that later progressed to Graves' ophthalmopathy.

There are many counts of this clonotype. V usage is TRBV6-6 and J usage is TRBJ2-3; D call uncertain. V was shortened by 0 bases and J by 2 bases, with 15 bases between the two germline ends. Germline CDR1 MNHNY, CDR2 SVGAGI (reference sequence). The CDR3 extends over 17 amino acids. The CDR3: CASSYSKFTAHTDTQYF. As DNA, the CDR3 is TGTGCCAGCAGTTACTCGAAGTTTACCGCTCACACAGATACGCAGTATTTT.

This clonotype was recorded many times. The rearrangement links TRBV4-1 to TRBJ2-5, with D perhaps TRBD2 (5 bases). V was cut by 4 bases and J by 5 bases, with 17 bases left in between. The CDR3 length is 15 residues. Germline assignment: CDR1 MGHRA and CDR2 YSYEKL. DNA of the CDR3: TGCGCCAGCAGCCCCCAGATGATAGCGCGCGAGACCCAGTACTTC. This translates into CASSPQMIARETQYF.

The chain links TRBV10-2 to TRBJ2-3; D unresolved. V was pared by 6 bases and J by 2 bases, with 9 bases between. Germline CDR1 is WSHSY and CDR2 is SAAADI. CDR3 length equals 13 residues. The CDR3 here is CASRKDLTDTQYF. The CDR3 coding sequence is TGCGCCAGCAGAAAGGACCTCACAGATACGCAGTATTTT.

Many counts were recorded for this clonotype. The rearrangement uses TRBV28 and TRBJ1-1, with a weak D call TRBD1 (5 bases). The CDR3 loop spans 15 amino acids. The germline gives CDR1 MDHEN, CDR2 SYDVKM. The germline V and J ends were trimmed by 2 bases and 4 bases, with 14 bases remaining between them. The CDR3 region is CASSLDGTGGTEAFF. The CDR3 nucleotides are TGTGCCAGCAGTTTAGACGGGACCGGGGGCACTGAAGCTTTCTTT.

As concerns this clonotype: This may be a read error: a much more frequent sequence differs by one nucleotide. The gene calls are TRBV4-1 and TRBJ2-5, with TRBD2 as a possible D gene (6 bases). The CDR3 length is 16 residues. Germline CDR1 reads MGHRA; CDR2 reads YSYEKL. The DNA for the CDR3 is TGCGCCAGCAGCCAAGAGATGCAGGGTTCGGGAGAGGCCCAGTACTTC. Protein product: CASSQEMQGSGEAQYF.

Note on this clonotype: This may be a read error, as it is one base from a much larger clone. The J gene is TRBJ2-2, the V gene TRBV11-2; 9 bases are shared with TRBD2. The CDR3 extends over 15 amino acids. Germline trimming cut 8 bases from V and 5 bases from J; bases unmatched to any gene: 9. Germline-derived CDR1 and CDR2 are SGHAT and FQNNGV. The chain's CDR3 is CASGSGLAGTGELFF. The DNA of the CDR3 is TGTGCCAGCGGCTCGGGACTAGCCGGGACCGGGGAGCTGTTTTTT.

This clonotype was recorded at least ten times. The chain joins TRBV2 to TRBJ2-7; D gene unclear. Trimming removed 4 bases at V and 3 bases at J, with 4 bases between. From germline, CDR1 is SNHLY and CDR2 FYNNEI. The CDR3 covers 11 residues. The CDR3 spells CASSGSYEQYF. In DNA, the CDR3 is TGTGCCAGCAGTGGCAGCTACGAGCAGTACTTC.

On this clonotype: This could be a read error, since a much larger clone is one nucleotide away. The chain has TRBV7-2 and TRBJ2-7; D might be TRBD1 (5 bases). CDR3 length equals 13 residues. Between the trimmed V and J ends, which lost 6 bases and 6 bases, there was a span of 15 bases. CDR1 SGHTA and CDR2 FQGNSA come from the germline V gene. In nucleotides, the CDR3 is TGTGCCAGCAGTTTCGTGGGGCCGGGCGAGCAGTACTTC. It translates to CASSFVGPGEQYF.

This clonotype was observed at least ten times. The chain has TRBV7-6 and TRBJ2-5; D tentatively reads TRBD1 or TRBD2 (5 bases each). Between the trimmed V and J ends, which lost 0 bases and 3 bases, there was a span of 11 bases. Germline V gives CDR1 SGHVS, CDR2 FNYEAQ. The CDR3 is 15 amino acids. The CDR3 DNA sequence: TGTGCCAGCAGCTTAGCTGGGGGACGGGAAGAGACCCAGTACTTC. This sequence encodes CASSLAGGREETQYF.

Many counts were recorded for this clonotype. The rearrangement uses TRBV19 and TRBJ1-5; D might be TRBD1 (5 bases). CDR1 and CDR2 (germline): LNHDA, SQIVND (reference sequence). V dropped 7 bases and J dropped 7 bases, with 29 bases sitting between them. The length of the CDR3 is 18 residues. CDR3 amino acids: CASKFLGVQGGARQPQHF. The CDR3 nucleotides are TGTGCCAGTAAGTTCCTGGGGGTCCAGGGAGGCGCAAGACAGCCCCAGCATTTT.

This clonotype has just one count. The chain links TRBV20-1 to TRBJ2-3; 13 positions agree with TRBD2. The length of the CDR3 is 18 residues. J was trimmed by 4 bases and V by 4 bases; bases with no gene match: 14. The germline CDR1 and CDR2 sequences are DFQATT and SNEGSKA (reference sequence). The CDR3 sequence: CSATRPGLAGFFADTQYF. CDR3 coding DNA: TGCAGTGCTACTCGACCGGGACTAGCGGGATTTTTTGCAGATACGCAGTATTTT.

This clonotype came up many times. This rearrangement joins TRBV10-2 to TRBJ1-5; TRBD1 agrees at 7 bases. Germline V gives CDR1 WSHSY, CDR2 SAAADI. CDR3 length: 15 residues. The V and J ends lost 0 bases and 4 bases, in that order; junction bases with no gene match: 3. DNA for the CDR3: TGCGCCAGCAGTGAGTCGACCAGGGGGAATCAGCCCCAGCATTTT. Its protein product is CASSESTRGNQPQHF.

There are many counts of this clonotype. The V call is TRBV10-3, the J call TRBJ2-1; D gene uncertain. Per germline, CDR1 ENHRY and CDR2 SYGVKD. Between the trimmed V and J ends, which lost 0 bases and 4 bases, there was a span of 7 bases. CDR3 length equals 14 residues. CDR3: CAISESFQYNEQFF. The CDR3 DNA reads TGTGCCATCAGTGAGTCGTTTCAGTACAATGAGCAGTTCTTC.

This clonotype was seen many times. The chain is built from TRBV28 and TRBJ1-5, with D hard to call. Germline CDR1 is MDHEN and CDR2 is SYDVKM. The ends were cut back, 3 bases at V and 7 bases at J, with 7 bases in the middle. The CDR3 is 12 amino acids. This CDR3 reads CASSLQGQPQHF. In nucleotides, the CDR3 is TGTGCCAGCAGTTTGCAAGGGCAGCCCCAGCATTTT.

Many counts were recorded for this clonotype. Here the CDR3 reads CASGQGTRATEAFF. The DNA for the CDR3 is TGTGCCAGCGGTCAGGGTACTCGGGCCACTGAAGCTTTCTTT. The gene calls are TRBV28 and TRBJ1-1; tentatively, D is TRBD1 (5 bases). Between the trimmed V and J ends, which lost 8 bases and 4 bases, there was a span of 17 bases. CDR3 length: 14 amino acids. CDR1 and CDR2 (germline): MDHEN, SYDVKM.

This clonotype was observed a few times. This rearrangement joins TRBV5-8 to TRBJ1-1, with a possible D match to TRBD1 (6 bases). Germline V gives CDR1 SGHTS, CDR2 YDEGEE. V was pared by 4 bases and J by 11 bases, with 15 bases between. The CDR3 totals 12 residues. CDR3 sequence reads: CASSLAGAGAFF. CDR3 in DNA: TGTGCCAGCAGCCTTGCGGGGGCTGGTGCTTTCTTT.

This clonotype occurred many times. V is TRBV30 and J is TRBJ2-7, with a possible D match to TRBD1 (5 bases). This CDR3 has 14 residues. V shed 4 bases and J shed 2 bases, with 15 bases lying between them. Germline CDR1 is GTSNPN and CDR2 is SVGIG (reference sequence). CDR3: CAWTPGGAPYEQYF. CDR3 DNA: TGTGCCTGGACCCCGGGTGGGGCTCCCTACGAGCAGTACTTC. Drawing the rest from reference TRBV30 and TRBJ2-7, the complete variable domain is SQTIHQWPATLVQPVGSPLSLECTVEGTSNPNLYWYRQAAGRGLQLLFYSVGIGQISSEVPQNLSASRPQDRQFILSSKKLLLSDSGFYLCAWTPGGAPYEQYFGPGTRLTVT.

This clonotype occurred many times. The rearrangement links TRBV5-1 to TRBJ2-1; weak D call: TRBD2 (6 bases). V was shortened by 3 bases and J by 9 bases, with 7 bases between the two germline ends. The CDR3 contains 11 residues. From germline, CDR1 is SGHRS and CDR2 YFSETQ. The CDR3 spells CASSWRGEQFF. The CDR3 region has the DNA TGCGCCAGCAGCTGGAGGGGTGAGCAGTTCTTC.

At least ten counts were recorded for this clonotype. The CDR3 DNA follows: TGTGCCAGCAGTCGACAGGGGGCCGGTCAGCCCCAGCATTTT. It encodes CASSRQGAGQPQHF. The chain has TRBV27 and TRBJ1-5, with TRBD1 identical over 10 bases. CDR1 and CDR2 (germline): MNHEY, SMNVEV (reference sequence). Trimming took 5 bases from V and 6 from J; bases not matched to a gene: 4. The CDR3 is made up of 14 amino acids.

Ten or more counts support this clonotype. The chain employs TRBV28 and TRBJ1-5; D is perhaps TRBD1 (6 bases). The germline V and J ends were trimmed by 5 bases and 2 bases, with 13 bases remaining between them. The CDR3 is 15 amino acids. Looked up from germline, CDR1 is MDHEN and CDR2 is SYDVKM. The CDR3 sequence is CASSINSGGNQPQHF. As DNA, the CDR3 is TGTGCCAGCAGTATAAACTCAGGGGGCAATCAGCCCCAGCATTTT.

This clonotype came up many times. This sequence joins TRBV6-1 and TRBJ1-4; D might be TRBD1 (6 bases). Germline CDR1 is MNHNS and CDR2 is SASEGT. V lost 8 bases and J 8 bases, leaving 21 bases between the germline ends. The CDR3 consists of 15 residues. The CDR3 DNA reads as TGTGCCAGCCGAGGGGGGACAATGGGTGGGGAAAAACTGTTTTTT. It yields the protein CASRGGTMGGEKLFF.

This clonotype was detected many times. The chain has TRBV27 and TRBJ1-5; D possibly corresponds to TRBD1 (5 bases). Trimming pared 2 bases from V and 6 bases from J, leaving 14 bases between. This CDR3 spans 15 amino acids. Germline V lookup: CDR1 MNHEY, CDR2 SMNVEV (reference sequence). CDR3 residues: CASSLRDPSRQPQHF. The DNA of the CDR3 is TGTGCCAGCAGTTTACGGGACCCAAGCCGTCAGCCCCAGCATTTT.

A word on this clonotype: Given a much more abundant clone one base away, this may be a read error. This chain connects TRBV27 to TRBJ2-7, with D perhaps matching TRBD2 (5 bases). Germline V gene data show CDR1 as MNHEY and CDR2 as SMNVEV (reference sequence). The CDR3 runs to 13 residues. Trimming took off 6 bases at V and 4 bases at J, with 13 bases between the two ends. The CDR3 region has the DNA TGTGCCAGCAGCCTTACGGGGAAGTACGAGCAGTACTTC. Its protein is CASSLTGKYEQYF.

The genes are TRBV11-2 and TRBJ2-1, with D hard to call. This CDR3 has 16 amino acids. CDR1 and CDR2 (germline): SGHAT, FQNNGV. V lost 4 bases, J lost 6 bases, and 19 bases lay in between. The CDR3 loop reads CASSSWEGPRSNEQFF. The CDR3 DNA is TGTGCCAGCAGCTCCTGGGAAGGGCCCAGGAGCAATGAGCAGTTCTTC.

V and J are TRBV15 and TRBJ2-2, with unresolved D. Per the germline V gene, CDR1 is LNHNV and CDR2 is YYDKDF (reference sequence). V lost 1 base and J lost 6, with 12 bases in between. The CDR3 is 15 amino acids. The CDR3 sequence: CATSRVTRIAGELFF. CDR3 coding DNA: TGTGCCACCAGCAGAGTTACTCGGATCGCCGGGGAGCTGTTTTTT. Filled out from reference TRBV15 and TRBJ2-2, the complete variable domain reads DAMVIQNPRYQVTQFGKPVTLSCSQTLNHNVMYWYQQKSSQAPKLLFHYYDKDFNNEADTPDNFQSRRPNTSFCFLDIRSPGLGDTAMYLCATSRVTRIAGELFFGEGSRLTVL.

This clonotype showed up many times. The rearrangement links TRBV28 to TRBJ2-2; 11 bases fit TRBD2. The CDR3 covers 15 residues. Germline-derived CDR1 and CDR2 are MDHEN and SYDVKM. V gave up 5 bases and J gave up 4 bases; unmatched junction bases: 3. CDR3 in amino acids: CASSTSGSLTGELFF. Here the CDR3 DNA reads TGTGCCAGCAGTACTAGCGGGAGTCTCACCGGGGAGCTGTTTTTT.

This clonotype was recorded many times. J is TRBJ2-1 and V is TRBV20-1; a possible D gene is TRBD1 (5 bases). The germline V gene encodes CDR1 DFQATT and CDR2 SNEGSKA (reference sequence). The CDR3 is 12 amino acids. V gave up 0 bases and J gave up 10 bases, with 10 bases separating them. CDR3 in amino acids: CSARDAGHEQFF. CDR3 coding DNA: TGCAGTGCTAGAGATGCAGGGCACGAGCAGTTCTTC.

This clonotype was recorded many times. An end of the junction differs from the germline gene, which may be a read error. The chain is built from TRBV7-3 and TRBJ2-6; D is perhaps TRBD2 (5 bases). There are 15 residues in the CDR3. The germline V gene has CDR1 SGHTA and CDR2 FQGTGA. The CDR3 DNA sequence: TGCGCCAGCAGCTTCGAGGGATCTGGGGCCAACGTCCTGACTTTC. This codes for CASSFEGSGANVLTF.

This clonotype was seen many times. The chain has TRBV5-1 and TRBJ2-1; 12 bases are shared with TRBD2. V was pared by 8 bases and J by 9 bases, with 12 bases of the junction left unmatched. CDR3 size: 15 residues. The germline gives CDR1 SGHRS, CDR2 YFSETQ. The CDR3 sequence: CASARLAGDAGEQFF. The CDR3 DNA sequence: TGCGCCAGTGCCCGACTAGCGGGAGACGCGGGTGAGCAGTTCTTC.

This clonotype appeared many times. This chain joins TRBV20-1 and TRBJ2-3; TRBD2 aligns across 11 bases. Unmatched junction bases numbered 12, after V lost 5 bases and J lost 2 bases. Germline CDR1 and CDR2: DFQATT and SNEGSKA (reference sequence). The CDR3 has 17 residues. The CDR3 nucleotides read TGCAGTGCTTACACTACTAGCGGGAGTCTTTTCACAGATACGCAGTATTTT. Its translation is CSAYTTSGSLFTDTQYF.

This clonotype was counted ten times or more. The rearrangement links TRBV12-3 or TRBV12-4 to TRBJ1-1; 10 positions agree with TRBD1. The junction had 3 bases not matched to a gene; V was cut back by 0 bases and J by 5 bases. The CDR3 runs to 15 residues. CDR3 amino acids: CASSLAWGQGTEAFF. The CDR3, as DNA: TGTGCCAGCAGTTTAGCTTGGGGACAGGGGACTGAAGCTTTCTTT.